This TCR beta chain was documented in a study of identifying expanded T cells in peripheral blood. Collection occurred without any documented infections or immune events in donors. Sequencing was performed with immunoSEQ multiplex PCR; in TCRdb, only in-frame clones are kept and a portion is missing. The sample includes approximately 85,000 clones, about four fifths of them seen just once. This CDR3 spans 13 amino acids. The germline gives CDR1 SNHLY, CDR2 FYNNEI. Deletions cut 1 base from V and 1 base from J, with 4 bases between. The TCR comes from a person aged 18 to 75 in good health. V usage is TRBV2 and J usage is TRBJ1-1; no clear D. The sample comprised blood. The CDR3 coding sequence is TGTGCCAGCAGTGAAGAGTCGAACACTGAAGCTTTCTTT. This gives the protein CASSEESNTEAFF.